The clone carrying this TCR beta chain was detected once. The data are from a study of PD-L1 blockade in urothelial cancer. Study summary: Before enrollment, 0 to 3 chemotherapy regimens had been given to patients.

The method was immunoSEQ multiplex PCR; TCRdb's version includes in-frame clones alone and lacks a portion of them. The sample yields approximately 100,000 clones, around 90% seen once. Time point specified: pretreatment peripheral blood. The CDR3 runs to 13 residues. In germline, CDR1 is SGDLS, CDR2 YYNGEE. V lost 4 bases and J lost 7, with 12 bases in between. The material was PBMCs, obtained around atezolizumab (anti-PD-L1) treatment. This receptor was identified in a woman at least 80 years old with urothelial cancer. J is TRBJ1-5 and V is TRBV9; D might be TRBD1 (5 bases). This CDR3 is CASSSQTGQPQHF. The CDR3 nucleotides read TGTGCCAGCAGCTCCCAAACAGGACAGCCCCAGCATTTT.